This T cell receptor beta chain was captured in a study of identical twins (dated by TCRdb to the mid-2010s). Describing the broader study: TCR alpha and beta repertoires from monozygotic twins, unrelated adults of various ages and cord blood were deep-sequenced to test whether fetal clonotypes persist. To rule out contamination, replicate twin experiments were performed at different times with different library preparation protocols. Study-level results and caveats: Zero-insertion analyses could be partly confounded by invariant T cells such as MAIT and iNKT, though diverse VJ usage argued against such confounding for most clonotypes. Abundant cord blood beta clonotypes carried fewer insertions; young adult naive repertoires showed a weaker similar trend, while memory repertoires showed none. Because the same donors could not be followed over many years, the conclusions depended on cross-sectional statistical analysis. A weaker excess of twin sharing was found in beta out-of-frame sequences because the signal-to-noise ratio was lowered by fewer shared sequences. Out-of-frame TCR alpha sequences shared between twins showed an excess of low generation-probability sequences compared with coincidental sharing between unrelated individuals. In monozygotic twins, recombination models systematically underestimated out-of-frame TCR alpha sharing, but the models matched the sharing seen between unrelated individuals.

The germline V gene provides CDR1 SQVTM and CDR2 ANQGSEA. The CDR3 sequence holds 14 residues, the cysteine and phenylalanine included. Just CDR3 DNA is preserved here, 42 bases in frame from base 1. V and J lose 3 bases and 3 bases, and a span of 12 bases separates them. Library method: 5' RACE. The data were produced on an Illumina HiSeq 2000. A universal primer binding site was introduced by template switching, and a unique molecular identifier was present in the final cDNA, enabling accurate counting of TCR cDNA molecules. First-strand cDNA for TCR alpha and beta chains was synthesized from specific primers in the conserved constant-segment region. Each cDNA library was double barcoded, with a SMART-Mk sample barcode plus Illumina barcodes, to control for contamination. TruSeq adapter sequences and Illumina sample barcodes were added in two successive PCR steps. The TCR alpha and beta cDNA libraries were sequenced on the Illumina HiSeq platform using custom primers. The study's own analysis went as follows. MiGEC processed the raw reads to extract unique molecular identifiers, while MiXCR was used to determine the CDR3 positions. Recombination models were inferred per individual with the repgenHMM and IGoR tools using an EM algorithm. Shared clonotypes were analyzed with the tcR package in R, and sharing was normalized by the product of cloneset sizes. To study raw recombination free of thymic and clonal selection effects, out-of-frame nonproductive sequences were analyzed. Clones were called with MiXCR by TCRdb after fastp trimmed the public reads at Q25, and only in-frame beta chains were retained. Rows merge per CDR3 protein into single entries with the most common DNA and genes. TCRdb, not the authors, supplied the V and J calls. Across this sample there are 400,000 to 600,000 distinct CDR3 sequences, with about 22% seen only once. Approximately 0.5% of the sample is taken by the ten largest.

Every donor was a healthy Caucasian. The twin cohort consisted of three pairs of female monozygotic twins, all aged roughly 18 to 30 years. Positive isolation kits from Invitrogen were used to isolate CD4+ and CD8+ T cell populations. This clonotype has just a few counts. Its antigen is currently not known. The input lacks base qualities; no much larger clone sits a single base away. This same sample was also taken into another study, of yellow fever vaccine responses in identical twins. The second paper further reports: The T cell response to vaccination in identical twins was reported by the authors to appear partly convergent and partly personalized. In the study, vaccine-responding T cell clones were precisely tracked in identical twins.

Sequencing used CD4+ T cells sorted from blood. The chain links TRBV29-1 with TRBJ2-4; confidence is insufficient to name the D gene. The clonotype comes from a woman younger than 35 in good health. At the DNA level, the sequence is TGCAGCGTTGAGAAAGGGTATGGCAAAAACATTCAGTACTTC. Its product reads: CSVEKGYGKNIQYF.